This TCR beta chain was retrieved from a study of CD8 T cells in Susac syndrome. The study's findings and limits: Total CD8+ and CD8+ TEMRA repertoires contained over 15 and five Susac-specific public clones, respectively. In Susac syndrome, CD8+ expansion was highest in TEMRA and active disease.

A note on this clonotype: As yet, its antigen is unknown.

Negative magnetic isolation gave CD8+ and CD4+ cells; FACS enriched CD8+ TEMRA. CDR1 SGHRS and CDR2 YFSETQ come from the germline V gene. Trimming left V 0 bases short and J 8 bases short, with 3 bases between. The CDR3 length is 11 residues. Random hexamers primed reverse transcription of roughly 0.45 to 1 ug RNA. TCR beta CDR3 was amplified by immunoSEQ multiplex PCR. This amplification extended across 54 Vbeta and 13 Jbeta segments. TCRdb reprocessed the immunoSEQ multiplex PCR reads via MiXCR and lists one record per CDR3 protein. This table holds some 50,000 distinct CDR3 sequences, approximately 95% found once.

This sequence joins TRBV5-1 and TRBJ2-4; D is uncertain. This TCR came from a human donor with Susac syndrome. Material for sequencing was CD8+ T cells from PBMCs. The CDR3 loop is CASSLGDIQYF. CDR3 coding DNA: TGCGCCAGCAGCTTGGGTGACATTCAGTACTTC.